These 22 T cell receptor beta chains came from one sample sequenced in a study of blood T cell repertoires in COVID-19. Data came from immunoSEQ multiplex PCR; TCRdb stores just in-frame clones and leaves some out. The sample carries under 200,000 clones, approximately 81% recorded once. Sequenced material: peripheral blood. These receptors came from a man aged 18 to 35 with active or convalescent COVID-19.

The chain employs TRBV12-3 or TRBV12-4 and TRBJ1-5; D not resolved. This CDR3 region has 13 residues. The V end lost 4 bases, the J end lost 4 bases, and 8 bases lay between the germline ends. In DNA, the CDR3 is TGTGCCAGCAGTTCCTCCAGGAATCAGCCCCAGCATTTT. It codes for CASSSSRNQPQHF.

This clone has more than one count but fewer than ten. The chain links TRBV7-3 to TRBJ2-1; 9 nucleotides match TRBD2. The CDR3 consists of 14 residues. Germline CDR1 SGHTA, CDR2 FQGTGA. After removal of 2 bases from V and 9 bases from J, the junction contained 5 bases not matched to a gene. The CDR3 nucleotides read TGTGCCAGCAGCTTAGTAGCGGGAGCGGGTGAGCAGTTCTTC. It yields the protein CASSLVAGAGEQFF.

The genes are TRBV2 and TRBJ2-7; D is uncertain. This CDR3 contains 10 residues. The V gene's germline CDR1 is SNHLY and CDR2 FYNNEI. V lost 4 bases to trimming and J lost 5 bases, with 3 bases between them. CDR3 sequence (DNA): TGTGCCAGCAGTGCAAACGAGCAGTACTTC. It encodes CASSANEQYF.

CDR3 protein: CASSPQGDSYEQYF. CDR3 nucleotides: TGCGCCAGCAGCCCCCAGGGGGACTCCTACGAGCAGTACTTC. The chain couples TRBV5-1 to TRBJ2-7, with 7 bases lining up with TRBD1. The CDR3 spans 14 residues. The V and J ends lost 4 bases and 0 bases, in that order; junction bases with no gene match: 4. Germline V CDR1 and CDR2: SGHRS, YFSETQ.

CDR3 residues: CASSLTGGPRNEQFF. In DNA form, the CDR3 reads TGTGCCAGCAGCCTAACGGGAGGGCCAAGAAATGAGCAGTTCTTC. This chain uses TRBV6-5 with TRBJ2-1; the match to TRBD2 covers 8 bases. Germline-derived CDR1 and CDR2 are MNHEY and SVGAGI. CDR3 length: 15 amino acids. V dropped 6 bases and J dropped 7; count of bases not matched to a gene: 11.

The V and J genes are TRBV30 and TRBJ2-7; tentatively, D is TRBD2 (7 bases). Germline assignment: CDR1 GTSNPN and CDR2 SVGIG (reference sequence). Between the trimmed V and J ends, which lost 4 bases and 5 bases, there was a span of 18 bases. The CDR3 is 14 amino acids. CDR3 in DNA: TGTGCCTGGAATCGCAGAGGGGGGGGAGACGAGCAGTACTTC. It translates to CAWNRRGGGDEQYF.

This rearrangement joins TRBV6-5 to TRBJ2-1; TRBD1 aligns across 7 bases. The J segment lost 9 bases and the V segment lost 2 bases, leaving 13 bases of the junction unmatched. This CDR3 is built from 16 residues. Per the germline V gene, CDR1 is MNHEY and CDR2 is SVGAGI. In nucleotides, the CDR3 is TGTGCCAGCAGTTACAGGGGGCGCACGGGGTACGGTGAGCAGTTCTTC. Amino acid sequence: CASSYRGRTGYGEQFF.

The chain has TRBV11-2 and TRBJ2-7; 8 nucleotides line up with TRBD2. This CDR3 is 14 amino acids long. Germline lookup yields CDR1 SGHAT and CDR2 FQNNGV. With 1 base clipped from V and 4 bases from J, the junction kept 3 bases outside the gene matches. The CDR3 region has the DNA TGTGCCAGCAGCTTAGGACTAGCGTTTTACGAGCAGTACTTC. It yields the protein CASSLGLAFYEQYF.

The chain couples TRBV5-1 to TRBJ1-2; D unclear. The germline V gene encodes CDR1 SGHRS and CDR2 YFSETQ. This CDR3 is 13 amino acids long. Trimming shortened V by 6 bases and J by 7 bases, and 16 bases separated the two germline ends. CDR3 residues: CASTRAGESGYTF. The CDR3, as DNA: TGCGCCAGCACGCGGGCCGGGGAAAGTGGCTACACCTTC.

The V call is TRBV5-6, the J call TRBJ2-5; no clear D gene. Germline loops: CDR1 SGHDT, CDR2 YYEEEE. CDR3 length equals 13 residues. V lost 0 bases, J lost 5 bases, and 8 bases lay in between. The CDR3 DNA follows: TGTGCCAGCAGCTTGGGACTGGTGGAGACCCAGTACTTC. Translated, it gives CASSLGLVETQYF.

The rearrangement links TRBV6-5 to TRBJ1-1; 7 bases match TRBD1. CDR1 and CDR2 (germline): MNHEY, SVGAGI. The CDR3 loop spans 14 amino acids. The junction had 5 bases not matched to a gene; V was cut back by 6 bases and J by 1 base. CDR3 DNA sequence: TGTGCCAGCAGGCGGGACAGCACGAACACTGAAGCTTTCTTT. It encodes CASRRDSTNTEAFF.

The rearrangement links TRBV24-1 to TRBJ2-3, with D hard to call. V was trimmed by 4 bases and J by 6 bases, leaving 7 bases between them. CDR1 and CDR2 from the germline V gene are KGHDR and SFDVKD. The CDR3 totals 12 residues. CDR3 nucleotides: TGTGCCACCAGTGACCCGAGCGATACGCAGTATTTT. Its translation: CATSDPSDTQYF.

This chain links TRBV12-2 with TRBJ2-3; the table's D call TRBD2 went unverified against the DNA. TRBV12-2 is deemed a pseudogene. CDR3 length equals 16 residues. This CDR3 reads CASRRAGLAHTDTQYF. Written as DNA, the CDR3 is TGTGCAAGTCGCCGAGCGGGACTAGCGCACACAGATACGCAGTATTTT.

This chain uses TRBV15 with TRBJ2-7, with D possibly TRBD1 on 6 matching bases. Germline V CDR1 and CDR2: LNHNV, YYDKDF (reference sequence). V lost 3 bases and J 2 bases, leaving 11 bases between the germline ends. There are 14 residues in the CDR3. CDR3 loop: CATSSGQPPYEQYF. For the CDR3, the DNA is TGTGCCACCAGCAGCGGACAGCCACCCTACGAGCAGTACTTC.

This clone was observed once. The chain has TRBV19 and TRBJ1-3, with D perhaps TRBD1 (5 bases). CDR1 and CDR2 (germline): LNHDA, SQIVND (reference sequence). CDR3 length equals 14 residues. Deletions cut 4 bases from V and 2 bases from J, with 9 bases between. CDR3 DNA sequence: TGTGCCAGTAGTACCGGGGGAGCTGGAAACACCATATATTTT. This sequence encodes CASSTGGAGNTIYF.

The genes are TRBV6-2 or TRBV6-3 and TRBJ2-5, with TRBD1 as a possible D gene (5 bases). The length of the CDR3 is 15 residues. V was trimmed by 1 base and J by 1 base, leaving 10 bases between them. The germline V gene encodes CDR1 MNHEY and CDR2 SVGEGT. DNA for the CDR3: TGTGCCAGCAGTTACTTCAGGGTCGTCCAAGAGACCCAGTACTTC. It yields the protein CASSYFRVVQETQYF.

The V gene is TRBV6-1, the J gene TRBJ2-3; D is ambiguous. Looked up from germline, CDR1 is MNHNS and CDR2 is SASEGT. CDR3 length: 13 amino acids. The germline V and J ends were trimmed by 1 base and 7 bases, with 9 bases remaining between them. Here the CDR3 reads CASSEVGGHTQYF. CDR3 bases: TGTGCCAGCAGTGAAGTCGGCGGCCATACGCAGTATTTT.

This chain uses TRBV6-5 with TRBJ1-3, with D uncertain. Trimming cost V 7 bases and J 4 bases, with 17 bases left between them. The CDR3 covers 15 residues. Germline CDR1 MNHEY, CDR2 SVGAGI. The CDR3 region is CASKAGTENGNTIYF. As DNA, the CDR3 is TGTGCCAGCAAAGCGGGAACTGAGAACGGAAACACCATATATTTT.

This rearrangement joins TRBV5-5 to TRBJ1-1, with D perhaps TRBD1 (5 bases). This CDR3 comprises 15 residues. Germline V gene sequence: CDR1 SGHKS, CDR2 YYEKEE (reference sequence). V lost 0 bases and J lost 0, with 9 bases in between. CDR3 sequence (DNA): TGTGCCAGCAGCTTGGCCGACAGTTTGAACACTGAAGCTTTCTTT. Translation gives CASSLADSLNTEAFF.

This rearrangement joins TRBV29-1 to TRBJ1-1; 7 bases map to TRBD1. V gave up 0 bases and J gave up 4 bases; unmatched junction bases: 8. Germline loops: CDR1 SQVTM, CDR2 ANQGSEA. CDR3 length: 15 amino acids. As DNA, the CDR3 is TGCAGCGTTGAAGATCAGGGACAGCCGGGCACTGAAGCTTTCTTT. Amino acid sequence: CSVEDQGQPGTEAFF.

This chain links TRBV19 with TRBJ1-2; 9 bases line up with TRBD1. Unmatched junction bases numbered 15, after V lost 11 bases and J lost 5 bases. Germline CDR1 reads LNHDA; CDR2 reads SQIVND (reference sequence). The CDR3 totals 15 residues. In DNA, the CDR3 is TGTGCCGTAGTTCCCACGACCGGGACAGGGTATGGCTACACCTTC. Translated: CAVVPTTGTGYGYTF.

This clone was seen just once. In DNA, the CDR3 is TGTGCCAGCAGCCTTGACAGGGAAAGTAGCTACACCTTC. Translation: CASSLDRESSYTF. The genes are TRBV7-3 and TRBJ1-2; 7 nucleotides line up with TRBD1. V was pared by 5 bases and J by 9 bases, with 9 bases of the junction left unmatched. The CDR3 extends over 13 amino acids. Germline V gives CDR1 SGHTA, CDR2 FQGTGA. The entire variable domain, with the rest obtained from reference TRBV7-3 and TRBJ1-2, is as follows: GAGVSQTPSNKVTEKGKYVELRCDPISGHTALYWYRQSLGQGPEFLIYFQGTGAADDSGLPNDRFFAVRPEGSVSTLKIQRTERGDSAVYLCASSLDRESSYTFGSGTRLTVV.